Following are 30 T cell receptor beta chains from one sample sequenced in a study of T-cell memory formation after mild COVID-19. In TCRdb, the 5' RACE reads were re-called with MiXCR into one record per CDR3 protein. The data contain under 600,000 distinct CDR3 sequences, less than 25% of them singletons. The specimen was PBMCs or a T cell subset sorted from them (not recorded which). Receptor source: an adult woman who had mild COVID-19 (a few samples of this study predate the infection). Cell type and time point are not known.

This clonotype was counted a few times. The rearrangement joins TRBV14 to TRBJ2-7, with 8 nucleotides matching TRBD2. Losses at the gene ends were 4 bases for V and 0 bases for J; bases not matched to a gene: 8. The germline V gene encodes CDR1 SGHDN and CDR2 FVKESK. This CDR3 comprises 16 residues. The CDR3, as DNA: TGTGCCAGCAGCCCTACCCTAGCGGGCGTCTCCTACGAGCAGTACTTC. Amino acids: CASSPTLAGVSYEQYF.

This clonotype was counted a few times. The rearrangement links TRBV5-1 to TRBJ2-7, with a possible D match to TRBD1 (6 bases). V was pared by 0 bases and J by 0 bases, with 13 bases between. The germline CDR1 and CDR2 sequences are SGHRS and YFSETQ. The CDR3 is 16 amino acids. The CDR3 coding sequence is TGCGCCAGCAGCTTGGGTGCAGGGGTCCTCTCCTACGAGCAGTACTTC. This codes for CASSLGAGVLSYEQYF. Full variable domain (outside the CDR3, taken from reference TRBV5-1 and TRBJ2-7): KAGVTQTPRYLIKTRGQQVTLSCSPISGHRSVSWYQQTPGQGLQFLFEYFSETQRNKGNFPGRFSGRQFSNSRSEMNVSTLELGDSALYLCASSLGAGVLSYEQYFGPGTRLTVT.

This clonotype appeared a few times. The rearrangement joins TRBV4-2 to TRBJ2-5; a weak D match, TRBD2 (5 bases). CDR3 length: 16 amino acids. Germline V gene data show CDR1 as LGHNA and CDR2 as YNFKEQ. V was shortened by 2 bases and J by 0 bases, with 13 bases between the two germline ends. The CDR3 spells CASSQRSGSYQETQYF. CDR3 DNA sequence: TGTGCCAGCAGCCAAAGAAGCGGATCGTACCAAGAGACCCAGTACTTC.

This clonotype was seen a few times. The rearrangement uses TRBV29-1 and TRBJ2-1; TRBD2 matches at 10 bases. From germline, CDR1 is SQVTM and CDR2 ANQGSEA. Losses at the gene ends were 2 bases for V and 4 bases for J; bases not matched to a gene: 11. The CDR3 has 17 amino acids. The CDR3 nucleotides read TGCAGCGTTGAACTAGCGGGGGCTCTTAACCTTTACAATGAGCAGTTCTTC. It is translated as CSVELAGALNLYNEQFF.

At least ten counts were recorded for this clonotype. The rearrangement joins TRBV11-2 to TRBJ2-7; TRBD1 matches 8 bases. The CDR3 sequence is 14 residues long. Trimming took 6 bases from V and 1 from J; bases not matched to a gene: 5. Germline V lookup: CDR1 SGHAT, CDR2 FQNNGV. The CDR3 DNA reads as TGTGCCAGCAGTTTGGACAGGGCGTCCTACGAGCAGTACTTC. Its translation is CASSLDRASYEQYF.

This clonotype was observed a few times. In nucleotides, the CDR3 is TGTGCCAGCAGTGCCCACAGCCAAGTGGGAATACGCAATCAGCCCCAGCATTTT. Amino acids: CASSAHSQVGIRNQPQHF. The chain has TRBV2 and TRBJ1-5; D unresolved. V was pared by 4 bases and J by 2 bases, with 21 bases between. The CDR3 length is 18 residues. Germline CDR1 and CDR2: SNHLY and FYNNEI.

A few counts support this clonotype. J is TRBJ2-1 and V is TRBV7-8; D tentatively fits TRBD1 or TRBD2 (6 bases each). The CDR3 spans 14 residues. Trimming took off 6 bases at V and 5 bases at J, with 14 bases between the two ends. CDR1 is SGHVS and CDR2 is FQNEAQ in the germline V gene. This CDR3 reads CASSFRGGNNEQFF. The CDR3 DNA reads TGTGCCAGCAGTTTCAGGGGAGGAAACAATGAGCAGTTCTTC. The full variable domain, with the rest looked up from reference TRBV7-8 and TRBJ2-1, is GAGVSQSPRYKVAKRGQDVALRCDPISGHVSLFWYQQALGQGPEFLTYFQNEAQLDKSGLPSDRFFAERPEGSVSTLKIQRTQQEDSAVYLCASSFRGGNNEQFFGPGTRLTVL.

V gene TRBV4-1 combines with J gene TRBJ1-1; a possible D gene is TRBD1 (5 bases). Germline values: CDR1 MGHRA, CDR2 YSYEKL. The V end was cut by 1 base, the J end by 3 bases, with 18 bases between. This CDR3 has 17 amino acids. CDR3 protein: CASSQVSGFRVDTEAFF. DNA of the CDR3: TGCGCCAGCAGCCAAGTTTCGGGCTTCAGGGTCGACACTGAAGCTTTCTTT.

At least ten counts were recorded for this clonotype. The gene calls are TRBV7-8 and TRBJ1-1; 8 bases fit TRBD1. The CDR3 is made up of 15 amino acids. The V gene's germline CDR1 is SGHVS and CDR2 FQNEAQ. The ends lost 5 bases at V and 4 bases at J; junction bases unmatched: 9. The CDR3 nucleotides read TGTGCCAGCAGCCTGGACAGGGCGTTCGGCACTGAAGCTTTCTTT. As protein: CASSLDRAFGTEAFF.

In this sample, this clonotype turned up a few times. This rearrangement joins TRBV3-1 to TRBJ1-1; 7 positions agree with TRBD1. V trimming: 5 bases; J trimming: 0 bases; junction bases outside the gene matches: 9. The CDR3 loop spans 16 amino acids. Germline-derived CDR1 and CDR2 are LGHDT and YNNKEL (reference sequence). The CDR3 is CASSYSGTALNTEAFF. CDR3 nucleotide sequence: TGTGCCAGCAGCTATTCCGGGACAGCCTTGAACACTGAAGCTTTCTTT. Drawing the rest from reference TRBV3-1 and TRBJ1-1, the complete variable domain is DTAVSQTPKYLVTQMGNDKSIKCEQNLGHDTMYWYKQDSKKFLKIMFSYNNKELIINETVPNRFSPKSPDKAHLNLHINSLELGDSAVYFCASSYSGTALNTEAFFGQGTRLTVV.

This clonotype has a handful of counts. The chain is built from TRBV4-2 and TRBJ2-3; 9 bases agree with TRBD2. This CDR3 is built from 17 residues. J lost 6 bases, V lost 0 bases, and 10 bases had no gene match. From germline, CDR1 is LGHNA and CDR2 YNFKEQ. The CDR3 spells CASSQDPGGGAVDTQYF. The CDR3 DNA reads as TGTGCCAGCAGCCAAGATCCCGGCGGGGGGGCCGTGGATACGCAGTATTTT.

The rearrangement links TRBV7-9 to TRBJ2-7, with D perhaps TRBD1 (6 bases). V lost 3 bases to trimming and J lost 2 bases, with 11 bases between them. CDR3 length: 14 residues. Germline V gene sequence: CDR1 SEHNR, CDR2 FQNEAQ (reference sequence). CDR3 bases: TGTGCCAGCAGCTTGACAGGTTCGACCTACGAGCAGTACTTC. Translation gives CASSLTGSTYEQYF.

The sample holds a few counts of this clonotype. The chain employs TRBV27 and TRBJ2-2, with D hard to call. Between the trimmed V and J ends, which lost 3 bases and 2 bases, there was a span of 13 bases. The CDR3 spans 16 residues. In germline, CDR1 is MNHEY, CDR2 SMNVEV (reference sequence). The CDR3 spells CASSFGSFQNTGELFF. DNA of the CDR3: TGTGCCAGCAGTTTCGGCAGTTTTCAAAACACCGGGGAGCTGTTTTTT.

The chain uses TRBV6-1 and TRBJ2-1; TRBD1 aligns across 8 bases. Trimming cost V 6 bases and J 0 bases; bases outside gene matches: 7. Germline-derived CDR1 and CDR2 are MNHNS and SASEGT. This CDR3 comprises 16 residues. As DNA, the CDR3 is TGTGCCAGCAGAAGACAGGGGCAAAGCTCCTACAATGAGCAGTTCTTC. The encoded protein is CASRRQGQSSYNEQFF.

This clonotype has just a few counts. The chain uses TRBV5-1 and TRBJ2-1, with D perhaps TRBD1 or TRBD2 (5 bases each). V lost 2 bases and J lost 4, with 10 bases in between. The CDR3 has 14 amino acids. The germline V gene encodes CDR1 SGHRS and CDR2 YFSETQ. CDR3 nucleotide sequence: TGCGCCAGCAGCTTTCAGGGAGAGTACAATGAGCAGTTCTTC. As protein: CASSFQGEYNEQFF.

This clonotype was found a few times. The chain combines TRBV7-8 with TRBJ1-6; D remains unclear. CDR1 and CDR2 (germline): SGHVS, FQNEAQ. Trimming removed 4 bases from V and 5 bases from J, with 15 bases in between. CDR3 length: 16 residues. This CDR3 reads CASSWNGLLNNSPLHF. Here the CDR3 DNA reads TGTGCCAGCAGCTGGAACGGGCTACTTAATAATTCACCCCTCCACTTT.

This sequence joins TRBV7-9 and TRBJ1-2; TRBD1 agrees at 12 bases. The CDR3 is 14 amino acids. The V segment lost 3 bases and the J segment 14 bases; nucleotides outside the gene matches: 10. Germline V gene data show CDR1 as SEHNR and CDR2 as FQNEAQ (reference sequence). The CDR3 here is CASSFDSGTGGMTF. Written as DNA, the CDR3 is TGTGCCAGCAGCTTCGATAGCGGGACAGGGGGCATGACCTTC.

This clonotype has a handful of counts. The chain links TRBV7-8 to TRBJ2-7; 14 bases map to TRBD2. The J segment lost 5 bases and the V segment lost 6 bases, leaving 12 bases of the junction unmatched. The CDR3 totals 17 residues. Per germline, CDR1 SGHVS and CDR2 FQNEAQ. DNA for the CDR3: TGTGCCAGCAGGCTCGCACGACTAGCGGGGGGGCCGGACGAGCAGTACTTC. It codes for CASRLARLAGGPDEQYF. The entire variable domain, with the rest obtained from reference TRBV7-8 and TRBJ2-7, is as follows: GAGVSQSPRYKVAKRGQDVALRCDPISGHVSLFWYQQALGQGPEFLTYFQNEAQLDKSGLPSDRFFAERPEGSVSTLKIQRTQQEDSAVYLCASRLARLAGGPDEQYFGPGTRLTVT.

The V call is TRBV9, the J call TRBJ2-7; D is uncertain. Germline V gene sequence: CDR1 SGDLS, CDR2 YYNGEE. V lost 0 bases, J lost 1 base, and 8 bases lay in between. The CDR3 length is 14 residues. CDR3 amino acids: CASSVAAISYEQYF. Written as DNA, the CDR3 is TGTGCCAGCAGCGTAGCGGCTATATCCTACGAGCAGTACTTC.

The chain joins TRBV30 to TRBJ1-5, with 8 bases aligning to TRBD1. The CDR3 runs 13 residues. V shed 4 bases and J 5 bases; nucleotides not matched to a gene: 4. Germline assignment: CDR1 GTSNPN and CDR2 SVGIG (reference sequence). CDR3 bases: TGTGCCTGGAACGAGGACAGGGATCAGCCCCAGCATTTT. It yields the protein CAWNEDRDQPQHF.

The V call is TRBV24-1, the J call TRBJ2-2, with D perhaps TRBD1 (5 bases). The V and J ends lost 1 base and 5 bases respectively, with 22 bases between them. The CDR3 consists of 19 residues. Per germline, CDR1 KGHDR and CDR2 SFDVKD. The DNA of the CDR3 is TGTGCCACCAGTGATTTAGAGTCAGGGCCCACTGTGACGACCGGGGAGCTGTTTTTT. The encoded protein is CATSDLESGPTVTTGELFF.

V is TRBV5-1 and J is TRBJ2-7; D may be TRBD2 (6 bases). The V and J ends lost 4 bases and 3 bases respectively, with 14 bases between them. The length of the CDR3 is 14 residues. Germline V gene lookup returns CDR1 SGHRS and CDR2 YFSETQ. CDR3 region: CASSPSGENYEQYF. In nucleotides, the CDR3 is TGCGCCAGCAGCCCCTCGGGGGAGAACTACGAGCAGTACTTC.

This clonotype was detected ten times or more. The V gene is TRBV4-3, the J gene TRBJ2-3, with 10 bases aligning to TRBD2. Germline V lookup: CDR1 LGHNA, CDR2 YSLEER. This CDR3 comprises 14 residues. V was pared by 4 bases and J by 6 bases, with 4 bases of the junction left unmatched. The CDR3 is CASSPGLAADTQYF. The CDR3 region has the DNA TGCGCCAGCAGCCCCGGACTAGCGGCCGATACGCAGTATTTT.

The CDR3 region is CASGGRQGLRNTGELFF. CDR3 DNA sequence: TGTGCCAGCGGAGGTAGACAGGGACTCCGCAACACCGGGGAGCTGTTTTTT. The chain combines TRBV5-6 with TRBJ2-2, with D perhaps matching TRBD1 (7 bases). The CDR3 runs to 17 residues. V was clipped by 7 bases and J by 2 bases, with 21 bases between them. Germline CDR1 and CDR2: SGHDT and YYEEEE.

There are a few counts of this clonotype. This chain uses TRBV4-2 with TRBJ1-2; TRBD1 aligns across 9 bases. V shed 0 bases and J 7 bases; nucleotides not matched to a gene: 9. Germline CDR1 LGHNA, CDR2 YNFKEQ. This CDR3 is built from 16 residues. The CDR3 is CASSQDIRDRAGGYTF. The CDR3 region has the DNA TGTGCCAGCAGCCAAGATATCCGGGACAGGGCGGGTGGCTACACCTTC.

The rearrangement joins TRBV25-1 to TRBJ1-1; TRBD1 might be the D (5 bases). This CDR3 has 15 amino acids. V was trimmed by 1 base and J by 2 bases, leaving 11 bases between them. CDR1 and CDR2 from the germline V gene are MGHDK and SYGVNS. The CDR3 loop is CASSELWQGNTEAFF. The CDR3 DNA reads as TGTGCCAGCAGTGAATTGTGGCAGGGTAACACTGAAGCTTTCTTT.

The CDR3 loop is CASSSTPGQKLFF. In nucleotides, the CDR3 is TGCGCCAGCAGCTCAACGCCGGGACAGAAACTGTTTTTT. The chain recombines TRBV5-1 with TRBJ1-4; TRBD1 matches 7 bases. V gave up 3 bases and J gave up 11 bases; unmatched junction bases: 7. Germline CDR1 SGHRS, CDR2 YFSETQ. The CDR3 extends over 13 amino acids.

This clonotype was counted between two and nine times. The chain has TRBV11-3 and TRBJ2-3, with a tentative D call TRBD2 (6 bases). The CDR3 has 14 residues. The germline V and J ends were trimmed by 5 bases and 6 bases, with 15 bases remaining between them. CDR1 and CDR2 from the germline V gene are SGHNT and YENEEA. The CDR3 nucleotides are TGTGCCAGCAGCCTGGCGGGGTCTAAGGATACGCAGTATTTT. Translating gives CASSLAGSKDTQYF.

The gene calls are TRBV20-1 and TRBJ1-2; tentatively, D is TRBD1 (6 bases). CDR3 length: 11 amino acids. Germline loops: CDR1 DFQATT, CDR2 SNEGSKA (reference sequence). V was pared by 4 bases and J by 12 bases, with 15 bases between. DNA of the CDR3: TGCAGTGCTATAGGGATGGGGGCCAACACCTTC. Translated: CSAIGMGANTF.

This clonotype was counted between two and nine times. In DNA, the CDR3 is TGTGCCAGCACTAACAAAGCTAGTCGAGGACCGTTCTTC. It encodes CASTNKASRGPFF. The chain recombines TRBV21-1 with TRBJ2-1; the D call in the table, TRBD2, was not verified against the DNA. TRBV21-1 is listed as a pseudogene. The CDR3 loop spans 13 amino acids.